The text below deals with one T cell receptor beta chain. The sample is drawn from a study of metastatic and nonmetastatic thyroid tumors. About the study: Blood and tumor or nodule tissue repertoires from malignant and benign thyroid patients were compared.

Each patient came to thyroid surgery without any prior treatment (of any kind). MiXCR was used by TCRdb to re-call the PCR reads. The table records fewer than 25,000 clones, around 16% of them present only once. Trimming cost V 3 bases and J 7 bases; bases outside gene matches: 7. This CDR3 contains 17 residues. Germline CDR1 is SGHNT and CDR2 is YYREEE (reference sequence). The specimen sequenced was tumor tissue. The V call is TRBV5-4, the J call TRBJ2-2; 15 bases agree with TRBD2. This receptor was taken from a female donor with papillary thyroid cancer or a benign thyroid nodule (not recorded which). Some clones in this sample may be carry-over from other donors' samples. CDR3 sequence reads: CASSSGTSGRQVGELFF. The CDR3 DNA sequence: TGTGCCAGCAGCTCCGGGACTAGCGGGAGGCAGGTCGGGGAGCTGTTTTTT.